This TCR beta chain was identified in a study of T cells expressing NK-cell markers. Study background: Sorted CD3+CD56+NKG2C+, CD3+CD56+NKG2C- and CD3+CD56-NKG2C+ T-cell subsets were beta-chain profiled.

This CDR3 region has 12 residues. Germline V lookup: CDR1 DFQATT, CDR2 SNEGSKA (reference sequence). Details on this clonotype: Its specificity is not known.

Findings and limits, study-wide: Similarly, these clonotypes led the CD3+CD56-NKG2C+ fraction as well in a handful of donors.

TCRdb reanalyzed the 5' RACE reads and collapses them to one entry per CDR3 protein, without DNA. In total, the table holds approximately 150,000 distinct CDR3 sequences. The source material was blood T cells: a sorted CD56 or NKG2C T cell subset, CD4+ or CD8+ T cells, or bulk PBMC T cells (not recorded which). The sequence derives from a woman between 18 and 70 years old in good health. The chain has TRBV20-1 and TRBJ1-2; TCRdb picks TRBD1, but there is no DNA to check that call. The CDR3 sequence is CSVTLQGSGYTF.